Listed here is a single T cell receptor (beta chain). Looked up from germline, CDR1 is SGHDN and CDR2 is FVKESK. The CDR3 spans 14 residues. Trimming took off 6 bases at V and 7 bases at J, with 13 bases between the two ends. This record belongs to a study of blood T cell repertoires in COVID-19. In the study overall: Researchers got acute and convalescent COVID-19 samples from the United States, Italy and Spain. PBMCs, B-cell-depleted T cells, or T cells were the source of the cDNA or gDNA that made up the material.

As originally analysed: Amplification of reference gene primers provided the estimated nucleated cell counts. Produced via immunoSEQ multiplex PCR; TCRdb's table is partial and in-frame only. D and trimming were read from the DNA, whereas the V and J calls and clone size are those reported in that table. The table includes about 260,000 clones, about 86% detected once. Cohorts were based on clinical histories the participants reported. The sequence derives from a young man with acute COVID-19. Sequenced sample: PBMCs or T cells enriched from blood (not recorded which). This rearrangement joins TRBV14 to TRBJ1-6, with D tentatively TRBD1 (5 bases). CDR3 sequence reads: CASSPIGGNSPLHF. CDR3 sequence (DNA): TGTGCCAGCAGTCCAATCGGGGGAAATTCACCCCTCCACTTT.